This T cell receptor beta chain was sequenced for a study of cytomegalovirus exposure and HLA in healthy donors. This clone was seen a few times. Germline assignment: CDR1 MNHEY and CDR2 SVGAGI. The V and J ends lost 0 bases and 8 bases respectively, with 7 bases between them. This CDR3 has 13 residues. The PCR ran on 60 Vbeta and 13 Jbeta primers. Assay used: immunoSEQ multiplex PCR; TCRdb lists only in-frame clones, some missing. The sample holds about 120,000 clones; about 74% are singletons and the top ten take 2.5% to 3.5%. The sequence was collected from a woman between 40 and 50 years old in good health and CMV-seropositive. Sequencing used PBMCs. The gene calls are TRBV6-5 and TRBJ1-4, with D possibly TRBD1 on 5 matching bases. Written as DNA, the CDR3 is TGTGCCAGCAGTTACTCTCAGGGAGAAAAACTGTTTTTT. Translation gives CASSYSQGEKLFF.